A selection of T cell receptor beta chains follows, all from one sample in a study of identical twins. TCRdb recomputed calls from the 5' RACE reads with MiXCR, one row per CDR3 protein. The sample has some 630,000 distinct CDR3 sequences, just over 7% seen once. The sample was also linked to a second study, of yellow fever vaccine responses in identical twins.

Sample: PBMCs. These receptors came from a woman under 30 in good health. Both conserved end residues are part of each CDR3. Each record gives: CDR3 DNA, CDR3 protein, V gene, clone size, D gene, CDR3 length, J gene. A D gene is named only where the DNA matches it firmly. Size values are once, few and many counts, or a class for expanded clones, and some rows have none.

cdr3_nt: TGTGCCAGCAGCCCCTTTAGCGGGGGCTACAATGAGCAGTTCTTC
cdr3_aa: CASSPFSGGYNEQFF
v_call: TRBV11-2
clone_size: many
d_call: TRBD2
cdr3_length: 15
j_call: TRBJ2-1

cdr3_nt: TGTGCCAGCCGATGGGACACCCTAAATGAAAAACTGTTTTTT
cdr3_aa: CASRWDTLNEKLFF
v_call: TRBV6-1
clone_size: many
d_call: .
cdr3_length: 14
j_call: TRBJ1-4

cdr3_nt: TGTGCCAGCGGACAGGGTGGGAATTCACCCCTCCACTTT
cdr3_aa: CASGQGGNSPLHF
v_call: TRBV12-3/TRBV12-4
clone_size: few
d_call: TRBD1
cdr3_length: 13
j_call: TRBJ1-6

cdr3_nt: TGTGCCAGCAGCCCCGAAACTAGCGGGAGTTTCAATGAGCAGTTCTTC
cdr3_aa: CASSPETSGSFNEQFF
v_call: TRBV9
clone_size: few
d_call: TRBD2
cdr3_length: 16
j_call: TRBJ2-1

cdr3_nt: TGTGCCAGCAGTCGAACAGGGCTCTCAAAAGAGACCCAGTACTTC
cdr3_aa: CASSRTGLSKETQYF
v_call: TRBV12-3/TRBV12-4
clone_size: many
d_call: .
cdr3_length: 15
j_call: TRBJ2-5

cdr3_nt: TGTGCCAGCGCCCTGGGGACAGCCATCATGAACACTGAAGCTTTCTTT
cdr3_aa: CASALGTAIMNTEAFF
v_call: TRBV11-2
clone_size: .
d_call: TRBD1
cdr3_length: 16
j_call: TRBJ1-1

cdr3_nt: TGCGCCAGCAGCTCCTGGACAGGGTCGAATTCACCCCTCCACTTT
cdr3_aa: CASSSWTGSNSPLHF
v_call: TRBV5-1
clone_size: many
d_call: TRBD1
cdr3_length: 15
j_call: TRBJ1-6

cdr3_nt: TGCGCCACCGGGACTAGCGGGATGTACGAGCAGTACTTC
cdr3_aa: CATGTSGMYEQYF
v_call: TRBV5-1
clone_size: .
d_call: TRBD2
cdr3_length: 13
j_call: TRBJ2-7

cdr3_nt: TGTGCCAGCAGCCCGGGCCGGGACACTGAAGCTTTCTTT
cdr3_aa: CASSPGRDTEAFF
v_call: TRBV9
clone_size: few
d_call: .
cdr3_length: 13
j_call: TRBJ1-1

cdr3_nt: TGTGCCAGCGGAGATAACTCCGGGGCAGAACCCACAGATACGCAGTATTTT
cdr3_aa: CASGDNSGAEPTDTQYF
v_call: TRBV21-1
clone_size: .
d_call: .
cdr3_length: 17
j_call: TRBJ2-3

cdr3_nt: TGCAGTGCTAGAGGGCCGATCCTCGTTCAAGAGACCCAGTACTTC
cdr3_aa: CSARGPILVQETQYF
v_call: TRBV20-1
clone_size: .
d_call: .
cdr3_length: 15
j_call: TRBJ2-5

cdr3_nt: TGTGCCACCAGCAGAGGACAGGGGGCAGCAGATACGCAGTATTTT
cdr3_aa: CATSRGQGAADTQYF
v_call: TRBV15
clone_size: .
d_call: TRBD1
cdr3_length: 15
j_call: TRBJ2-3

cdr3_nt: TGTGCCACCAGTGATACATCGGGACCCGAGGGTGAAAAACTGTTTTTT
cdr3_aa: CATSDTSGPEGEKLFF
v_call: TRBV24-1
clone_size: .
d_call: .
cdr3_length: 16
j_call: TRBJ1-4